The 10 T cell receptor beta chains below were found in one sample sequenced in a study of graft-versus-host responses after intestinal transplantation. These receptors have no known antigen. Measured with immunoSEQ multiplex PCR; TCRdb has only the in-frame clones, and not every one. The sample contains around 100,000 clones, roughly 93% of which appear only once. The sample here was unstimulated CD8+ T cells sorted from spleen or lymph node cells, taken before intestinal transplant. Receptor source: a human donor who received an intestinal transplant.

The chain combines TRBV6-6 with TRBJ2-3; D ambiguous. CDR1 is MNHNY, CDR2 SVGAGI, per germline (reference sequence). The V gene lost 2 bases and the J gene lost 6 bases, with 6 bases spanning the gap. The CDR3 extends over 12 amino acids. CDR3 DNA: TGTGCCAGCAGTTACATTGGCGATACGCAGTATTTT. This gives the protein CASSYIGDTQYF.

The chain has TRBV29-1 and TRBJ1-1; tentative D call: TRBD1 (5 bases). The ends were cut back, 4 bases at V and 5 bases at J, with 11 bases in the middle. Germline V CDR1 and CDR2: SQVTM, ANQGSEA. This CDR3 region has 12 residues. DNA of the CDR3: TGCAGCGTTGCAGGGAGGCGGACTGAAGCTTTCTTT. As protein: CSVAGRRTEAFF. Filled out from reference TRBV29-1 and TRBJ1-1, the complete variable domain reads SAVISQKPSRDICQRGTSLTIQCQVDSQVTMMFWYRQQPGQSLTLIATANQGSEATYESGFVIDKFPISRPNLTFSTLTVSNMSPEDSSIYLCSVAGRRTEAFFGQGTRLTVV.

The rearrangement links TRBV5-4 to TRBJ2-1; D is unclear. V dropped 4 bases and J dropped 5 bases, with 4 bases sitting between them. This CDR3 contains 11 residues. Germline-derived CDR1 and CDR2 are SGHNT and YYREEE (reference sequence). CDR3 nucleotide sequence: TGTGCCAGCAGCACTGACAATGAGCAGTTCTTC. Amino acid sequence: CASSTDNEQFF.

The V gene is TRBV4-1, the J gene TRBJ1-2; 8 bases map to TRBD1. In germline, CDR1 is MGHRA, CDR2 YSYEKL. Trimming removed 0 bases from V and 5 bases from J; junction bases left unmatched: 14. The CDR3 sequence is 18 residues long. Here the CDR3 reads CASSQDQGAATILYGYTF. CDR3 coding DNA: TGCGCCAGCAGCCAAGATCAGGGGGCGGCCACAATCTTATATGGCTACACCTTC.

V and J are TRBV7-8 and TRBJ2-2; perhaps D is TRBD1 or TRBD2 (5 bases each). V was trimmed by 5 bases and J by 0 bases, leaving 13 bases between them. Germline V gives CDR1 SGHVS, CDR2 FQNEAQ. This CDR3 is 16 amino acids long. CDR3 bases: TGTGCCAGCAGCCTAGGGAGACAGCCGAACACCGGGGAGCTGTTTTTT. Translation gives CASSLGRQPNTGELFF. Filled out from reference TRBV7-8 and TRBJ2-2, the complete variable domain reads GAGVSQSPRYKVAKRGQDVALRCDPISGHVSLFWYQQALGQGPEFLTYFQNEAQLDKSGLPSDRFFAERPEGSVSTLKIQRTQQEDSAVYLCASSLGRQPNTGELFFGEGSRLTVL.

This CDR3 reads CASSSGTGYEKLFF. DNA for the CDR3: TGTGCCAGCAGCTCCGGGACAGGGTACGAAAAACTGTTTTTT. This sequence joins TRBV7-8 and TRBJ1-4; 9 bases match TRBD1. CDR3 length equals 14 residues. Unmatched junction bases numbered 5, after V lost 4 bases and J lost 8 bases. In germline, CDR1 is SGHVS, CDR2 FQNEAQ.

This clone was seen just once. V gene TRBV19 combines with J gene TRBJ2-7, with D possibly being TRBD1 (6 bases). The germline V gene has CDR1 LNHDA and CDR2 SQIVND (reference sequence). Trimming removed 0 bases at V and 2 bases at J, with 8 bases between. There are 14 residues in the CDR3. In nucleotides, the CDR3 is TGTGCCAGTAGTATAGAGGCAGGGGCCTACGAGCAGTACTTC. Its protein product is CASSIEAGAYEQYF.

This clone appeared once. The rearrangement joins TRBV2 to TRBJ2-7, with D maybe TRBD1 (6 bases). CDR1 is SNHLY and CDR2 is FYNNEI in the germline V gene. The V and J ends lost 8 bases and 3 bases respectively, with 8 bases between them. This CDR3 contains 11 residues. Written as DNA, the CDR3 is TGTGCCAGCCGGGACATCTACGAGCAGTACTTC. Protein: CASRDIYEQYF.

V and J are TRBV27 and TRBJ1-1, with a weak D call TRBD1 (5 bases). The CDR3 runs 15 residues. Per germline, CDR1 MNHEY and CDR2 SMNVEV (reference sequence). V lost 3 bases and J 4 bases, leaving 15 bases between the germline ends. The CDR3 region has the DNA TGTGCCAGCAGTTTGTTAGGGACTACGGTCACTGAAGCTTTCTTT. Its translation: CASSLLGTTVTEAFF.

V is TRBV7-9 and J is TRBJ2-7; 11 positions agree with TRBD1. The length of the CDR3 is 15 residues. Looked up from germline, CDR1 is SEHNR and CDR2 is FQNEAQ (reference sequence). Trimming took 4 bases from V and 5 from J; bases not matched to a gene: 7. The CDR3 region is CASSSPDRGQHEQYF. DNA of the CDR3: TGTGCCAGCAGCTCCCCGGACAGGGGGCAACACGAGCAGTACTTC.